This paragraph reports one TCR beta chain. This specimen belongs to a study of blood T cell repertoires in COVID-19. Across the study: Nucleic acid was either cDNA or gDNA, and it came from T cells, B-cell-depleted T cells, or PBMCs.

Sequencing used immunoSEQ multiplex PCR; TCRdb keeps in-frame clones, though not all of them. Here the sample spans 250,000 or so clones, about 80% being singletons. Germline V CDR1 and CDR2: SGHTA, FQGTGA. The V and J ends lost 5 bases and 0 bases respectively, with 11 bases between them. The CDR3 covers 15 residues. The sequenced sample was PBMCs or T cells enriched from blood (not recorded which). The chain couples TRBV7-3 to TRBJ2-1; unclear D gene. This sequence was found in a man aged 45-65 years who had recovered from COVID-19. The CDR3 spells CASSQDFNSYNEQFF. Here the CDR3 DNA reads TGTGCCAGCAGCCAAGACTTCAACTCCTACAATGAGCAGTTCTTC.